The 7 T cell receptor beta chains listed next were all sequenced from one sample in a study of cytomegalovirus exposure and HLA in healthy donors. PCR involved 60 Vbeta and 13 Jbeta primers. TCRdb's table, derived via immunoSEQ multiplex PCR, lists solely in-frame clones and lacks some. The table records over 200,000 clones, 85% of them present only once. The specimen sequenced was PBMCs. The origin of the receptors is a human donor in good health.

The chain recombines TRBV7-9 with TRBJ2-5, with 12 nucleotides matching TRBD2. Per the germline V gene, CDR1 is SEHNR and CDR2 is FQNEAQ (reference sequence). The CDR3 runs to 19 residues. Germline trimming cut 5 bases from V and 1 base from J; bases unmatched to any gene: 14. The CDR3 region is CASSPTGLAGGHPQETQYF. Here the CDR3 DNA reads TGTGCCAGCAGCCCGACGGGACTAGCGGGCGGCCACCCCCAAGAGACCCAGTACTTC. Together with reference TRBV7-9 and TRBJ2-5, the CDR3 gives the full variable domain: DTGVSQNPRHKITKRGQNVTFRCDPISEHNRLYWYRQTLGQGPEFLTYFQNEAQLEKSRLLSDRFSAERPKGSFSTLEIQRTEQGDSAMYLCASSPTGLAGGHPQETQYFGPGTRLLVL.

The gene calls are TRBV19 and TRBJ1-5, with a weak D call TRBD1 (6 bases). The CDR3 runs 15 residues. Trimming left V 4 bases short and J 6 bases short, with 16 bases between. The germline gives CDR1 LNHDA, CDR2 SQIVND (reference sequence). This chain's CDR3 is CASSTAGGGSQPQHF. In DNA, the CDR3 is TGTGCCAGTAGTACCGCCGGCGGGGGCAGTCAGCCCCAGCATTTT.

This chain connects TRBV5-4 to TRBJ1-2; D is undetermined. The CDR3 is 11 residues long. The V gene's germline CDR1 is SGHNT and CDR2 YYREEE (reference sequence). V dropped 3 bases and J dropped 8 bases, with 8 bases sitting between them. DNA of the CDR3: TGTGCCAGCAGCTCAAGGGAGGGCTACACCTTC. Translated, it gives CASSSREGYTF.

V is TRBV2 and J is TRBJ2-5, with 14 bases matching TRBD2. The CDR3 length is 16 residues. Germline CDR1 is SNHLY and CDR2 is FYNNEI. Trimming cost V 6 bases and J 5 bases; bases outside gene matches: 8. The CDR3 protein is CASRVTSGREGETQYF. The CDR3 DNA follows: TGTGCCAGCAGAGTGACTAGCGGGAGGGAGGGTGAGACCCAGTACTTC.

On this clone itself: Other DNA sequences in the same sample also yield this CDR3. This chain uses TRBV5-4 with TRBJ2-1; the match to TRBD2 covers 10 bases. Per the germline V gene, CDR1 is SGHNT and CDR2 is YYREEE (reference sequence). With V trimmed by 4 bases and J by 0 bases, 4 bases remained unmatched. CDR3 length: 16 amino acids. The CDR3 here is CASSPSSGSSYNEQFF. DNA of the CDR3: TGTGCCAGCAGCCCCTCTAGCGGGAGCTCCTACAATGAGCAGTTCTTC.

The CDR3 loop reads CASSVGVGFRGETQYF. CDR3 sequence (DNA): TGTGCCAGCAGCGTAGGGGTCGGGTTCCGGGGGGAGACCCAGTACTTC. The rearrangement links TRBV9 to TRBJ2-5; tentative D call: TRBD2 (6 bases). V was clipped by 0 bases and J by 5 bases, with 17 bases between them. The CDR3 has 16 residues. The germline CDR1 and CDR2 sequences are SGDLS and YYNGEE.

The chain links TRBV5-1 to TRBJ1-3; D remains unclear. From germline, CDR1 is SGHRS and CDR2 YFSETQ. V lost 7 bases to trimming and J lost 8 bases, with 16 bases between them. The CDR3 has 13 amino acids. CDR3 sequence reads: CASGRTMEDTIYF. CDR3 coding DNA: TGCGCCAGCGGAAGGACCATGGAGGACACCATATATTTT. The whole variable domain, filled in from reference TRBV5-1 and TRBJ1-3, reads KAGVTQTPRYLIKTRGQQVTLSCSPISGHRSVSWYQQTPGQGLQFLFEYFSETQRNKGNFPGRFSGRQFSNSRSEMNVSTLELGDSALYLCASGRTMEDTIYFGEGSWLTVV.